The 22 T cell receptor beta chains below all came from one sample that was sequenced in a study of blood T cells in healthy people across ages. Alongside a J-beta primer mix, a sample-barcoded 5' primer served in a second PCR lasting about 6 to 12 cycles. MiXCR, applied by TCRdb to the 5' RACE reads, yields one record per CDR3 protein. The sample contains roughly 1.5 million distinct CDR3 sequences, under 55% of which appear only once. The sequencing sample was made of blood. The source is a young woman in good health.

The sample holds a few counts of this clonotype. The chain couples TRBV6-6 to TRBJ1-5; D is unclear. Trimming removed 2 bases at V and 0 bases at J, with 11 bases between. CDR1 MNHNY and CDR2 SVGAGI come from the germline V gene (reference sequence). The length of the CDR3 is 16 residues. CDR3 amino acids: CASSYGRHSSNQPQHF. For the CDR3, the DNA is TGTGCCAGCAGTTACGGTCGGCACAGTAGCAATCAGCCCCAGCATTTT.

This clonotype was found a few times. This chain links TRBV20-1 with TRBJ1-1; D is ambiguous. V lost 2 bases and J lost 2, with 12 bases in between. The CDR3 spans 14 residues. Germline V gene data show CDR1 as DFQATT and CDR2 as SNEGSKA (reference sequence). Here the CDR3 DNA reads TGCAGTGCTAGAAGGCGGAGATCCAACACTGAAGCTTTCTTT. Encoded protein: CSARRRRSNTEAFF.

This chain's CDR3 is CASSPFDRGIGQYF. CDR3 in DNA: TGTGCCAGCAGTCCATTCGACAGGGGCATAGGGCAGTACTTC. The J gene is TRBJ2-5, the V gene TRBV28; 8 nucleotides line up with TRBD1. V lost 5 bases and J lost 11; bases outside the gene matches: 13. The CDR3 covers 14 residues. Per germline, CDR1 MDHEN and CDR2 SYDVKM.

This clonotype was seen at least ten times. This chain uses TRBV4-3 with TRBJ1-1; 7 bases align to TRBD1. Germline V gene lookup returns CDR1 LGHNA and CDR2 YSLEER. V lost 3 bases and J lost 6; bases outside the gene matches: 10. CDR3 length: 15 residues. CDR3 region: CASSHRQGFGAEAFF. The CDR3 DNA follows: TGCGCCAGCAGCCACAGACAGGGATTTGGCGCTGAAGCTTTCTTT.

CDR3 amino acids: CASSYDRGAYEQYF. The CDR3 DNA reads as TGTGCCAGCAGCTATGACAGGGGCGCGTACGAGCAGTACTTC. This chain uses TRBV7-8 with TRBJ2-7; 8 bases map to TRBD1. Germline CDR1 SGHVS, CDR2 FQNEAQ. V shed 4 bases, J shed 4 bases, and the junction held 6 bases outside the gene matches. The length of the CDR3 is 14 residues. Full variable domain (missing parts from reference TRBV7-8 and TRBJ2-7): GAGVSQSPRYKVAKRGQDVALRCDPISGHVSLFWYQQALGQGPEFLTYFQNEAQLDKSGLPSDRFFAERPEGSVSTLKIQRTQQEDSAVYLCASSYDRGAYEQYFGPGTRLTVT.

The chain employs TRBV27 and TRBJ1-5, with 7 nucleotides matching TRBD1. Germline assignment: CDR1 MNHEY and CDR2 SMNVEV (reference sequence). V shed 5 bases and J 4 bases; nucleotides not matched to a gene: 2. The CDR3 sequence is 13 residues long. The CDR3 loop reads CASSGTVNQPQHF. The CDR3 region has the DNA TGTGCCAGCAGTGGGACAGTGAATCAGCCCCAGCATTTT.

CDR3 loop: CASSPRGGRLGNEQFF. The CDR3 coding sequence is TGTGCCAGCAGCCCCCGGGGGGGGCGTCTTGGGAATGAGCAGTTCTTC. This chain connects TRBV5-6 to TRBJ2-1; 8 nucleotides match TRBD2. The germline V gene has CDR1 SGHDT and CDR2 YYEEEE. The V gene end was trimmed by 4 bases and the J gene end by 7 bases; junction bases not matched to a gene: 13. This CDR3 comprises 16 residues. The full variable domain, in which reference TRBV5-6 and TRBJ2-1 provide the parts outside the CDR3, is DAGVTQSPTHLIKTRGQQVTLRCSPKSGHDTVSWYQQALGQGPQFIFQYYEEEERQRGNFPDRFSGHQFPNYSSELNVNALLLGDSALYLCASSPRGGRLGNEQFFGPGTRLTVL.

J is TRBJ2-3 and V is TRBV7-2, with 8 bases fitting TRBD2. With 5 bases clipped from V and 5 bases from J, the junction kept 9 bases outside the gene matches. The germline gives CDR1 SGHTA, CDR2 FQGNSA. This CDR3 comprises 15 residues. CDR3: CASSPLAAGGDTQYF. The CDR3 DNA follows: TGTGCCAGCAGCCCGTTGGCCGCGGGAGGAGATACGCAGTATTTT.

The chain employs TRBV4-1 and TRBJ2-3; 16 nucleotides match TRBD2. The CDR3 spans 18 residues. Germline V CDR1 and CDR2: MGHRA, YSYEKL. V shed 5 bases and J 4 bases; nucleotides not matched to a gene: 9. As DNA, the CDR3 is TGCGCCAGCAGCAAAGGGACTAGCGGGGGGGCCAGGGCAGATACGCAGTATTTT. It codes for CASSKGTSGGARADTQYF.

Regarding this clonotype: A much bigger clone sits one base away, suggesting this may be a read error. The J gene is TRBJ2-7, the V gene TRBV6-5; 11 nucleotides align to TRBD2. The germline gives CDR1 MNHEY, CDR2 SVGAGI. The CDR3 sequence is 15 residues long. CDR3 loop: CASSSLAGGPYEHYF. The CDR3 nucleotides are TGTGCCAGCAGTTCTCTAGCGGGGGGCCCCTACGAGCATTACTTC.

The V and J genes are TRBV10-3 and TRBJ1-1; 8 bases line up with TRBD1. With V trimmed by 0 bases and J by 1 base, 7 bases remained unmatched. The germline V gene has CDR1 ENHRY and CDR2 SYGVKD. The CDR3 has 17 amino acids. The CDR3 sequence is CAISESTGASPNTEAFF. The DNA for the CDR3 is TGTGCCATCAGTGAGTCGACAGGGGCGAGCCCGAACACTGAAGCTTTCTTT.

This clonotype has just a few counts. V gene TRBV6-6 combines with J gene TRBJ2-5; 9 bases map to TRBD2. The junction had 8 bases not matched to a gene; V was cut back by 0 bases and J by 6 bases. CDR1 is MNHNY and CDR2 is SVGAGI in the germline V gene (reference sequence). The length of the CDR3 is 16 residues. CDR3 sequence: CASSYSGSGGVKTQYF. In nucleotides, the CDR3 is TGTGCCAGCAGTTACTCGGGTAGCGGGGGAGTAAAGACCCAGTACTTC.

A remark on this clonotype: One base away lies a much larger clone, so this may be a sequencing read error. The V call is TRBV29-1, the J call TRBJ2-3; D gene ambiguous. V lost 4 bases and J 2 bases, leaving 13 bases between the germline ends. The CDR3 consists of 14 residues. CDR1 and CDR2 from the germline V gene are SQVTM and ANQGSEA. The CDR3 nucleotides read TGCAGCGTTGTTAATCTGGGTGACACAGATACGCAGTATTTT. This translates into CSVVNLGDTDTQYF.

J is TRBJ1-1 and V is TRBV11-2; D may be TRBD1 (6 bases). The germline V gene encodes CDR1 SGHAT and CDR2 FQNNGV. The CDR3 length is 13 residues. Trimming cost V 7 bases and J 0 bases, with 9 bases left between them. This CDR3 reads CASKTGLNTEAFF. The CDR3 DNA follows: TGTGCCAGCAAAACAGGGTTGAACACTGAAGCTTTCTTT.

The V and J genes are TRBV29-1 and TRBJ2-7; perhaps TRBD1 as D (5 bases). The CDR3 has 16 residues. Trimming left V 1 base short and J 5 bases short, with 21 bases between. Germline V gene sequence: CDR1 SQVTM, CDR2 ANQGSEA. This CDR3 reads CSVEGGSGMATDEQYF. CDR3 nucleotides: TGCAGCGTTGAAGGGGGCTCGGGTATGGCGACGGACGAGCAGTACTTC.

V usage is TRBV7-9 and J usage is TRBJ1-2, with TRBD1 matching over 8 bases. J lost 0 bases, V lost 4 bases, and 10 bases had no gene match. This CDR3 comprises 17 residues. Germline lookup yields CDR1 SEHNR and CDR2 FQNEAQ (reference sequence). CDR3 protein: CASSWVPGQVPNYGYTF. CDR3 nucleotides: TGTGCCAGCAGCTGGGTCCCGGGACAGGTACCTAACTATGGCTACACCTTC.

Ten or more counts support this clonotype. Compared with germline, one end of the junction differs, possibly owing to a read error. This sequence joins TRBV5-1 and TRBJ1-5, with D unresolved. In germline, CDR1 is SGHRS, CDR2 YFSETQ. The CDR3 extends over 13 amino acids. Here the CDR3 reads CASSLFSNQPQHF. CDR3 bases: TGTGCCAGCAGTTTATTTAGCAATCAGCCCCAGCATTTT.

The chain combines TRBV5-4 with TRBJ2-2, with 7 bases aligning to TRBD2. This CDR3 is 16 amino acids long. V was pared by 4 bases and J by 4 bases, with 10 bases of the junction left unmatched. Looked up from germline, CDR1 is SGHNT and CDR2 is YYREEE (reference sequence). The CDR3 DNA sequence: TGTGCCAGCAGCATCCCCGGGACTACCCTCACCGGGGAGCTGTTTTTT. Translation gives CASSIPGTTLTGELFF.

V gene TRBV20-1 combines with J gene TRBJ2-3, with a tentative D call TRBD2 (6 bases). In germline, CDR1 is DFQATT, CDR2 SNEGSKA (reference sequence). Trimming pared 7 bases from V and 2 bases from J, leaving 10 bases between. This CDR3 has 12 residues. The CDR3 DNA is TGCAGTGGAAGCGGGCCCACAGATACGCAGTATTTT. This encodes CSGSGPTDTQYF.

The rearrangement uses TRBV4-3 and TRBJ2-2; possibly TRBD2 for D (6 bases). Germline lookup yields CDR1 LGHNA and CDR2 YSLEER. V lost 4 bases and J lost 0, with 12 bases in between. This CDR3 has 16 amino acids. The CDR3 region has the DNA TGCGCCAGCAGCCCCCAAATAGCGGCGAACACCGGGGAGCTGTTTTTT. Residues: CASSPQIAANTGELFF.

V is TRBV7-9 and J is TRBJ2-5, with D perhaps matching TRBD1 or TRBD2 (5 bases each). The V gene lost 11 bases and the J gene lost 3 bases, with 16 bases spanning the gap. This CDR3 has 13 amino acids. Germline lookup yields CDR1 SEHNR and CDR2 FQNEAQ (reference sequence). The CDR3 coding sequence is TGTGCCGGACGGGACGGACTCAAAGAGACCCAGTACTTC. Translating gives CAGRDGLKETQYF.

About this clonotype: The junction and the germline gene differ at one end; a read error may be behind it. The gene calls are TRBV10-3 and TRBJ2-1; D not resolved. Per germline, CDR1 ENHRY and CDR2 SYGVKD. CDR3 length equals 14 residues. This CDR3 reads CAISPGAADNERFF. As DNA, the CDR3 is TGTGCCATCAGCCCCGGCGCGGCTGACAATGAGCGGTTCTTC.